Below are 28 T cell receptor beta chains sequenced from a single sample in a study of spatial heterogeneity in lung cancer. Findings of the study overall: Within tumors, counts of expanded alpha and beta TCRs tracked tumor mutation counts.

The time point: sample taken at primary tumor resection. TCRdb itself ran the 5' RACE reads through MiXCR, one entry per CDR3 protein. Among about 9,800 distinct CDR3 sequences listed, 5.5% to 7% were seen once. Their target antigens are unknown. Sequences were derived from lung tumor tissue, sampled at surgery. These TCRs come from a male donor with early-stage non-small cell lung cancer.

The table lists this clonotype with many counts. The library was built for alpha chains, so this beta chain is an off-target read and its size means little. This chain joins TRBV6-6 and TRBJ2-2; 7 nucleotides match TRBD1. This CDR3 is built from 15 residues. Germline V gives CDR1 MNHNY, CDR2 SVGAGI (reference sequence). The trim removed 6 bases at V and 0 bases at J, leaving 4 bases unmatched. Written as DNA, the CDR3 is TGTGCCAGCAGACCTGGGACAGCGAACACCGGGGAGCTGTTTTTT. This codes for CASRPGTANTGELFF.

This clonotype was seen many times. As an off-target read in a library built for alpha chains, this beta chain has a frequency of little significance. This rearrangement joins TRBV6-5 to TRBJ1-2; 7 bases map to TRBD1. Germline loops: CDR1 MNHEY, CDR2 SVGAGI. V lost 4 bases to trimming and J lost 0 bases; unmatched junction nucleotides: 5. The CDR3 sequence is 15 residues long. CDR3 sequence (DNA): TGTGCCAGCAGTTCCCAGGGGGGCGCTAACTATGGCTACACCTTC. It translates to CASSSQGGANYGYTF.

This clonotype ranks as medium-sized. Being off target in a library aimed at alpha chains, this beta chain has a size of little meaning. The chain couples TRBV6-5 to TRBJ1-2; TRBD1 might be the D (6 bases). The ends were cut back, 5 bases at V and 4 bases at J, with 23 bases in the middle. From germline, CDR1 is MNHEY and CDR2 SVGAGI. The CDR3 totals 17 residues. The CDR3 is CASSLRGSQVVAYGYTF. The DNA for the CDR3 is TGTGCCAGCAGTCTCAGGGGAAGCCAAGTAGTAGCCTATGGCTACACCTTC.

This clonotype is labeled as medium-sized. Found in a library prepared for alpha chains, this beta chain is an off-target read, and its abundance has little meaning. This chain uses TRBV12-3 or TRBV12-4 with TRBJ2-5; perhaps TRBD2 as D (5 bases). Trimming cost V 6 bases and J 1 base, with 12 bases left between them. The CDR3 is 14 amino acids. As DNA, the CDR3 is TGTGCCAGCAGCCCGACGGGGTTCCAAGAGACCCAGTACTTC. As protein: CASSPTGFQETQYF.

This clonotype was counted many times. This beta chain came through as a stray read in a library set up for alpha chains, and its size says little. The chain couples TRBV20-1 to TRBJ2-3; TRBD2 matches at 10 bases. V was clipped by 0 bases and J by 1 base; unmatched bases: 7. CDR1 is DFQATT, CDR2 SNEGSKA, per germline (reference sequence). This CDR3 contains 17 residues. Here the CDR3 DNA reads TGCAGTGCTAGAGATCTATTGGGGACTAGCGGCACAGATACGCAGTATTTT. This translates into CSARDLLGTSGTDTQYF.

By share, this clonotype ranks as medium-sized. Since the library was made to target alpha chains, this beta chain is a stray read and its abundance is not meaningful. The V gene is TRBV7-2, the J gene TRBJ2-6; D is perhaps TRBD1 (5 bases). CDR3 length: 18 residues. Germline CDR1 and CDR2: SGHTA and FQGNSA. Trimming removed 1 base from V and 0 bases from J, with 13 bases in between. CDR3 sequence: CASSLVSQGFSGANVLTF. DNA for the CDR3: TGTGCCAGCAGCTTAGTATCGCAGGGCTTCTCTGGGGCCAACGTCCTGACTTTC.

This clonotype was counted many times. This beta chain appears as a stray read in a library generated for alpha chains; its size is not informative. The chain is built from TRBV6-6 and TRBJ1-6; possibly TRBD1 for D (5 bases). Trimming stripped 3 bases from V and 7 bases from J, with 13 bases between. The CDR3 consists of 15 residues. Germline CDR1 MNHNY, CDR2 SVGAGI (reference sequence). For the CDR3, the DNA is TGTGCCAGCAGTTATCCGGGACGGACCAATTCACCCCTCCACTTT. It codes for CASSYPGRTNSPLHF.

This clonotype was seen at least ten times. With the library built for alpha chains, this beta chain is off target and its frequency is not meaningful. The J gene is TRBJ1-3, the V gene TRBV5-1, with D possibly being TRBD1 (5 bases). Germline V CDR1 and CDR2: SGHRS, YFSETQ. The CDR3 spans 14 residues. V was cut by 1 base and J by 2 bases, with 7 bases left in between. CDR3 sequence (DNA): TGCGCCAGCAGCTTGACAGGCACTGGAAACACCATATATTTT. The encoded protein is CASSLTGTGNTIYF.

This clonotype is categorized as large. The library was built for alpha chains, so this beta chain is an off-target read and its size means little. J is TRBJ2-7 and V is TRBV5-5; D is perhaps TRBD1 or TRBD2 (5 bases each). This CDR3 is built from 14 residues. CDR1 and CDR2 from the germline V gene are SGHKS and YYEKEE (reference sequence). V dropped 0 bases and J dropped 3 bases, with 10 bases sitting between them. The CDR3 DNA reads as TGTGCCAGCAGCTTGGTGCAGGGAGACTACGAGCAGTACTTC. It is translated as CASSLVQGDYEQYF.

This clonotype was seen repeatedly, ten times or more. This beta chain is off target for a library built for alpha chains, so its abundance means little. The V gene is TRBV7-9, the J gene TRBJ2-7; D is tentatively TRBD1 or TRBD2 (6 bases each). Germline values: CDR1 SEHNR, CDR2 FQNEAQ (reference sequence). The CDR3 sequence is 14 residues long. The V and J ends lost 3 bases and 6 bases respectively, with 15 bases between them. CDR3 in DNA: TGTGCCAGCAGCTTGCGGGATGGGGGCGGCGAGCAGTACTTC. It yields the protein CASSLRDGGGEQYF.

In this sample, this clonotype turned up many times. This beta chain is a stray sequence in a library constructed for alpha chains; its clone size is not meaningful. CDR3 DNA sequence: TGTGCCAGCAGCCACACTAGCGGACAGAGGGGCGAGCAGTACTTC. It translates to CASSHTSGQRGEQYF. The J gene is TRBJ2-7, the V gene TRBV14; 8 bases line up with TRBD2. The CDR3 loop spans 15 amino acids. Unmatched junction bases numbered 10, after V lost 3 bases and J lost 6 bases. Germline loops: CDR1 SGHDN, CDR2 FVKESK.

This clonotype was seen many times. This beta chain is a stray read from a library made for alpha chains; its abundance is not meaningful. The chain employs TRBV7-8 and TRBJ2-1; D not certain. This CDR3 spans 14 amino acids. Germline loops: CDR1 SGHVS, CDR2 FQNEAQ. V was pared by 4 bases and J by 8 bases, with 15 bases between. CDR3 sequence (DNA): TGTGCCAGCAGCTCCCCCGTGGTTGGCTATGAGCAGTTCTTC. Amino acids: CASSSPVVGYEQFF.

This clonotype is categorized as large (0.1 to 1%). This beta chain is a stray sequence in a library constructed for alpha chains; its clone size is not meaningful. DNA of the CDR3: TGTGCCAGCAGTTACAACTCACAAGAGACCCAGTACTTC. Protein sequence: CASSYNSQETQYF. The gene calls are TRBV6-6 and TRBJ2-5; no definite D call. CDR1 and CDR2 from the germline V gene are MNHNY and SVGAGI (reference sequence). The CDR3 contains 13 residues. Trimming pared 2 bases from V and 2 bases from J, leaving 6 bases between.

Ten or more counts support this clonotype. For a library built for alpha chains, this beta chain is a stray read; little rests on its size. The rearrangement links TRBV6-6 to TRBJ2-7; D is undetermined. Germline-derived CDR1 and CDR2 are MNHNY and SVGAGI (reference sequence). The germline V and J ends were trimmed by 6 bases and 0 bases, with 12 bases remaining between them. This CDR3 region has 14 residues. CDR3 sequence (DNA): TGTGCCAGCAGCCCACTGGACGGCTCCTACGAGCAGTACTTC. This sequence encodes CASSPLDGSYEQYF.

In this sample, this clonotype turned up many times. In a library made to pick up alpha chains, this beta chain is a stray read with a size that means little. The rearrangement uses TRBV5-1 and TRBJ1-1; D might be TRBD1 (6 bases). Between the trimmed V and J ends, which lost 1 base and 5 bases, there was a span of 24 bases. Germline V lookup: CDR1 SGHRS, CDR2 YFSETQ. There are 18 residues in the CDR3. As DNA, the CDR3 is TGCGCCAGCAGCTTGTTCCCCCAACAGCAGGGGACGGGGACTGAAGCTTTCTTT. Its protein is CASSLFPQQQGTGTEAFF. The entire variable domain, with the rest obtained from reference TRBV5-1 and TRBJ1-1, is as follows: KAGVTQTPRYLIKTRGQQVTLSCSPISGHRSVSWYQQTPGQGLQFLFEYFSETQRNKGNFPGRFSGRQFSNSRSEMNVSTLELGDSALYLCASSLFPQQQGTGTEAFFGQGTRLTVV.

This clonotype has ten or more counts. The size of this beta chain means little, since it is a stray read in a library made for alpha chains. This rearrangement joins TRBV5-5 to TRBJ1-4, with D unresolved. Germline CDR1 reads SGHKS; CDR2 reads YYEKEE (reference sequence). With 0 bases removed from V and 0 bases from J, the gap between germline ends came to 18 bases. The CDR3 totals 19 residues. CDR3 sequence (DNA): TGTGCCAGCAGCTTGGTGAGGGTTCGGGAATACCCAACTAATGAAAAACTGTTTTTT. This sequence encodes CASSLVRVREYPTNEKLFF.

This clonotype was recorded many times. This beta chain represents an off-target read in a library built for alpha chains; its size is of limited meaning. The V call is TRBV19, the J call TRBJ2-1; D not certain. This CDR3 is 14 amino acids long. Trimming removed 7 bases at V and 0 bases at J, with 10 bases between. Looked up from germline, CDR1 is LNHDA and CDR2 is SQIVND (reference sequence). In DNA, the CDR3 is TGTGCCAGTAATTGGCAGAACTCCTACAATGAGCAGTTCTTC. The encoded protein is CASNWQNSYNEQFF.

This clonotype has a count of ten or more. Being off target in a library aimed at alpha chains, this beta chain has a size of little meaning. The chain joins TRBV14 to TRBJ2-7; TRBD2 might be the D (5 bases). Germline assignment: CDR1 SGHDN and CDR2 FVKESK. The V end was cut by 2 bases, the J end by 5 bases, with 7 bases between. The length of the CDR3 is 12 residues. The CDR3 DNA is TGTGCCAGCAGCCAAAGCGGTAACGAGCAGTACTTC. This codes for CASSQSGNEQYF.

Note on this clonotype: This beta chain is an unintended read in a library built for alpha chains; its size means little. This sequence joins TRBV6-6 and TRBJ2-7; 9 bases map to TRBD1. From germline, CDR1 is MNHNY and CDR2 SVGAGI (reference sequence). V lost 6 bases to trimming and J lost 4 bases; unmatched junction nucleotides: 7. There are 14 residues in the CDR3. The DNA of the CDR3 is TGTGCCAGCAGCCTGGGACAGGGAAAATACGAGCAGTACTTC. Translation gives CASSLGQGKYEQYF.

This clonotype occurred many times. Because this beta chain is a stray read in a library intended to capture alpha chains, its abundance should not be given much weight. This chain uses TRBV10-3 with TRBJ2-3; 9 positions agree with TRBD1. J lost 6 bases, V lost 5 bases, and 18 bases had no gene match. There are 18 residues in the CDR3. Germline V CDR1 and CDR2: ENHRY, SYGVKD. The CDR3 sequence: CAISHFLPGQGLIDTQYF. DNA for the CDR3: TGTGCCATCAGTCACTTCCTTCCGGGACAGGGATTGATCGATACGCAGTATTTT.

This clonotype was observed many times. This beta chain turned up in a library designed for alpha chains; as an off-target read, its abundance says little. This chain uses TRBV3-1 with TRBJ1-1; D gene ambiguous. This CDR3 contains 16 residues. Trimming took off 1 base at V and 4 bases at J, with 16 bases between the two ends. The germline V gene has CDR1 LGHDT and CDR2 YNNKEL (reference sequence). CDR3 region: CASSQGSRGVSTEAFF. CDR3 DNA sequence: TGTGCCAGCAGCCAAGGATCCCGGGGAGTTAGCACTGAAGCTTTCTTT.

In its sample, this clonotype ranks as medium-sized (0.01 to 0.1%). This beta chain is a stray read from a library made for alpha chains; its abundance is not meaningful. This CDR3 is CASSRQGPNTIYF. The DNA of the CDR3 is TGTGCCAGCTCTCGACAGGGGCCCAACACCATATATTTT. This sequence joins TRBV28 and TRBJ1-3; TRBD1 matches at 8 bases. This CDR3 has 13 amino acids. V lost 8 bases to trimming and J lost 7 bases; unmatched junction nucleotides: 7. Germline V gene data show CDR1 as MDHEN and CDR2 as SYDVKM.

This clonotype has a handful of counts. This beta chain is a stray read from a library made for alpha chains; its abundance is not meaningful. The chain employs TRBV7-9 and TRBJ2-3; 10 nucleotides match TRBD2. The germline V gene has CDR1 SEHNR and CDR2 FQNEAQ (reference sequence). J lost 2 bases, V lost 7 bases, and 18 bases had no gene match. There are 19 residues in the CDR3. The CDR3: CASTYPGLAPLTLTDTQYF. The CDR3 region has the DNA TGTGCCAGCACCTATCCGGGACTAGCGCCATTGACCCTCACAGATACGCAGTATTTT.

This clonotype ranks as medium-sized. Found in a library prepared for alpha chains, this beta chain is an off-target read, and its abundance has little meaning. The chain carries TRBV10-3 and TRBJ1-4; perhaps TRBD1 as D (5 bases). The ends were cut back, 0 bases at V and 8 bases at J, with 16 bases in the middle. Looked up from germline, CDR1 is ENHRY and CDR2 is SYGVKD. The CDR3 is 16 amino acids. The CDR3 spells CAISESESGAREKLFF. The CDR3 nucleotides read TGTGCCATCAGTGAGTCGGAGTCCGGGGCGAGGGAAAAACTGTTTTTT.

This clonotype has ten or more counts. Within a library made for alpha chains, this beta chain is off target, and its count is uninformative. The chain recombines TRBV2 with TRBJ2-1; D remains unclear. The germline CDR1 and CDR2 sequences are SNHLY and FYNNEI. V lost 7 bases to trimming and J lost 4 bases, with 8 bases between them. The CDR3 runs 12 residues. This chain's CDR3 is CASKTAYNEQFF. In DNA form, the CDR3 reads TGTGCCAGCAAGACGGCGTACAATGAGCAGTTCTTC. Using reference TRBV2 and TRBJ2-1 for the parts outside the CDR3, the full variable domain is EPEVTQTPSHQVTQMGQEVILRCVPISNHLYFYWYRQILGQKVEFLVSFYNNEISEKSEIFDDQFSVERPDGSNFTLKIRSTKLEDSAMYFCASKTAYNEQFFGPGTRLTVL.

In this sample, this clonotype turned up many times. For a library built for alpha chains, this beta chain is a stray read; little rests on its size. V gene TRBV20-1 combines with J gene TRBJ1-2; tentative D call: TRBD1 (6 bases). V was pared by 1 base and J by 7 bases, with 10 bases between. There are 12 residues in the CDR3. Per the germline V gene, CDR1 is DFQATT and CDR2 is SNEGSKA (reference sequence). Here the CDR3 reads CSARGGGPGYTF. CDR3 DNA sequence: TGCAGTGCTAGAGGAGGGGGACCTGGCTACACCTTC.

Concerning this clonotype itself: This beta chain appears as a stray read in a library generated for alpha chains; its size is not informative. This chain connects TRBV9 to TRBJ2-7, with D hard to call. Per the germline V gene, CDR1 is SGDLS and CDR2 is YYNGEE. V was shortened by 0 bases and J by 0 bases, with 7 bases between the two germline ends. The CDR3 loop spans 14 amino acids. CDR3 DNA: TGTGCCAGCAGCGTAGATCACAGCTCCTACGAGCAGTACTTC. It yields the protein CASSVDHSSYEQYF.

This clonotype was found many times. Little can be read into the size of this beta chain, an off-target read in a library designed for alpha chains. The chain joins TRBV10-3 to TRBJ1-2; D uncertain. The CDR3 has 13 amino acids. Trimming shortened V by 10 bases and J by 7 bases, and 19 bases separated the two germline ends. Germline assignment: CDR1 ENHRY and CDR2 SYGVKD. CDR3 DNA sequence: TGTGCCACGCTGGTGGGCGGAGGTTCTGGCTACACCTTC. Protein product: CATLVGGGSGYTF.